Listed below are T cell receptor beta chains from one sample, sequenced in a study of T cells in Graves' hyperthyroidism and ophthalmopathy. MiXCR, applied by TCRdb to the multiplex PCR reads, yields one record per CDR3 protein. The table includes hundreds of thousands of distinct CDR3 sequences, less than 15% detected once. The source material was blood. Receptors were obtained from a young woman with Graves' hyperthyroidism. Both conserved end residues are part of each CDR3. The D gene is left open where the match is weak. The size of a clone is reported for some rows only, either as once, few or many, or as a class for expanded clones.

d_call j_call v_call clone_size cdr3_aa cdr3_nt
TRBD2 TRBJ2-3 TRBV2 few CASRGLRTSSTDTQYF TGTGCCAGCAGAGGTTTAAGGACTAGCTCCACAGATACGCAGTATTTT
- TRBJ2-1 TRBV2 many CASSGRASYNEQFF TGTGCCAGCAGTGGGCGGGCATCCTACAATGAGCAGTTCTTC
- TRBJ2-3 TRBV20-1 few CSARALDTDTQYF TGCAGTGCTAGAGCCCTCGACACAGATACGCAGTATTTT
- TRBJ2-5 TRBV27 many CASSLTTRTLETQYF TGTGCCAGCAGCCTAACGACTCGCACCTTGGAGACCCAGTACTTC
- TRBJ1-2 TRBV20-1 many CSASNRNNYGYTF TGCAGTGCTAGCAATCGTAATAACTATGGCTACACCTTC
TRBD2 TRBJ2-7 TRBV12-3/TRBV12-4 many CASRPSGGRGEQYF TGTGCCAGCAGGCCCTCGGGAGGGAGAGGGGAGCAGTACTTC
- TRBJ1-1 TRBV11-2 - CASSRRWAAGGNTEAFF TGTGCCAGCAGCCGTCGCTGGGCCGCCGGTGGGAACACTGAAGCTTTCTTT
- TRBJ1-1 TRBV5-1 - CASSLMVGDYTEAFF TGCGCCAGCAGCTTAATGGTCGGGGATTACACTGAAGCTTTCTTT
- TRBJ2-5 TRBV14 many CASSQVGSGQETQYF TGTGCCAGCAGCCAAGTTGGAAGCGGCCAAGAGACCCAGTACTTC
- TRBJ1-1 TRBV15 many CATSRGRTNTEAFF TGTGCCACCAGCAGGGGACGGACGAACACTGAAGCTTTCTTT
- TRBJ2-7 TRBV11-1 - CASSLEMGTPYEQYF TGTGCCAGCAGCTTAGAAATGGGAACCCCTTACGAGCAGTACTTC
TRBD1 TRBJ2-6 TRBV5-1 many CASSLGDRAGNVLTF TGCGCCAGCAGCTTGGGGGACAGGGCTGGCAACGTCCTGACTTTC
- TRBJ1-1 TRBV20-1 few CSARVGIVTEAFF TGCAGTGCTAGAGTGGGCATAGTCACTGAAGCTTTCTTT
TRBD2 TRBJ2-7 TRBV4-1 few CASSANGGSVYEQYF TGCGCCAGCAGTGCTAATGGCGGGAGCGTCTACGAGCAGTACTTC
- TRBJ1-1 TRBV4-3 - CASSPTDTSNTEAFF TGCGCCAGCAGCCCGACGGACACCTCGAACACTGAAGCTTTCTTT
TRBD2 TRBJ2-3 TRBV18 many CASSPLPTSGIRDTQYF TGTGCCAGCTCACCACTCCCCACTAGCGGGATTCGAGATACGCAGTATTTT
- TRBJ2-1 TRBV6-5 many CASSYFGGEQFF TGTGCCAGCAGTTACTTTGGTGGCGAGCAGTTCTTC
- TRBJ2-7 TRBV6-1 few CASSRRTSYEQYF TGTGCCAGCAGCCGCCGGACTTCCTACGAGCAGTACTTC
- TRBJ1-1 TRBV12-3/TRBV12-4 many CASSLTGVRRTEAFF TGTGCCAGCAGTTTAACCGGAGTGAGGCGAACTGAAGCTTTCTTT
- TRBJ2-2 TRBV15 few CATSRDEDPGPGELFF TGTGCCACCAGCAGAGATGAGGACCCTGGCCCCGGGGAGCTGTTTTTT
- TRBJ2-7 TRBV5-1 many CASSLGANRDYEQYF TGCGCCAGCAGCTTGGGAGCTAACAGAGATTACGAGCAGTACTTC
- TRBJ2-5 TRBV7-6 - CASSQGWGAETQYF TGTGCCAGCAGCCAGGGCTGGGGGGCAGAGACCCAGTACTTC
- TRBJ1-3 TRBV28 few CASSLEDSSGNTIYF TGTGCCAGCAGTTTAGAAGACAGCTCTGGAAACACCATATATTTT
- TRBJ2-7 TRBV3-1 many CASSLTRTGEQYF TGTGCCAGCAGCCTGACTAGAACGGGCGAGCAGTACTTC
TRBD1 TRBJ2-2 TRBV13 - CASSSGPRDRSQPGTGELFF TGTGCCAGCAGCTCCGGACCCCGGGACAGGTCCCAACCGGGCACCGGGGAGCTGTTTTTT
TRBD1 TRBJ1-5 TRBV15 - CATSTQGALGETQHF TGTGCCACCAGTACACAGGGGGCCCTCGGAGAGACCCAGCATTTT
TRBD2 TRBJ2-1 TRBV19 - CASSILAGVGNEQFF TGTGCCAGTAGTATCCTAGCGGGAGTGGGCAATGAGCAGTTCTTC
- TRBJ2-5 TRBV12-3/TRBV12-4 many CASSREPQETQYF TGTGCCAGCAGCCGCGAACCACAAGAGACCCAGTACTTC
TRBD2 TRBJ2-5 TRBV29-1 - CSVGGLAGGGGTQYF TGCAGCGTTGGAGGGCTAGCGGGAGGGGGGGGGACCCAGTACTTC
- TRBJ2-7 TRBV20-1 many CSARHGYSYEQYF TGCAGTGCCAGACACGGGTACTCCTACGAGCAGTACTTC
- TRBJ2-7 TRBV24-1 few CATSDGTASEQYF TGTGCCACCAGTGACGGGACGGCGAGTGAGCAGTACTTC
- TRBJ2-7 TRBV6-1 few CASRDPRDGETYEQYF TGTGCCAGCAGGGACCCCCGGGACGGTGAAACCTACGAGCAGTACTTC
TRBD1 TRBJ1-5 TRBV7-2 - CASSLAGTGIQPQHF TGTGCCAGCTCCCTTGCCGGGACAGGGATTCAGCCCCAGCATTTT
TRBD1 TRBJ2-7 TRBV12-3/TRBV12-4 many CASSLGGTALYEQYF TGTGCCAGCAGTTTAGGTGGGACAGCTCTCTACGAGCAGTACTTC
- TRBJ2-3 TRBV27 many CASSLLTGRVTDTQYF TGTGCCAGCAGTTTGTTGACCGGGAGAGTGACAGATACGCAGTATTTT
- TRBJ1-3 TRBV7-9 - CASSGRQLSSGNTIYF TGTGCCAGCAGCGGCCGACAGTTGAGCTCTGGAAACACCATATATTTT
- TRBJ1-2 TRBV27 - CASRPTRTKYGYTF TGTGCCAGCAGACCAACAAGGACTAAGTATGGCTACACCTTC
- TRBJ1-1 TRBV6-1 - CASRRKGVSGGTEAFF TGTGCCAGCAGGAGAAAGGGAGTATCGGGTGGGACTGAAGCTTTCTTT
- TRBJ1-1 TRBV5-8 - CASSPQDTEAFF TGTGCCAGCAGCCCACAGGACACTGAAGCTTTCTTT
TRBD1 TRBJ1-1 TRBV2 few CASSGTGVMNTEAFF TGTGCCAGCAGCGGGACAGGTGTCATGAACACTGAAGCTTTCTTT
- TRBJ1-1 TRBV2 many CASSTQTNTEAFF TGTGCCAGCAGTACTCAGACGAACACTGAAGCTTTCTTT
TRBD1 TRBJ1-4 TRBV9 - CASSAGDREVRNEKLFF TGTGCCAGCAGCGCGGGAGACAGGGAAGTTCGGAATGAAAAACTGTTTTTT
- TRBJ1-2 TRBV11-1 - CASSLAAGEGYTF TGTGCCAGCAGCTTAGCGGCAGGGGAAGGCTACACCTTC
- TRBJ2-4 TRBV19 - CASSIVDTPRNIQYF TGTGCCAGTAGTATTGTGGACACCCCCAGAAACATTCAGTACTTC
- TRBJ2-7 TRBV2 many CASLLAGSYEQYF TGTGCCAGCCTACTGGCCGGGAGCTACGAGCAGTACTTC